The 27 T cell receptor beta chains below all came from one sample that was sequenced in a study of sequential checkpoint blockade in melanoma. Documented treatment: randomized to nivolumab then ipilimumab (arm A) or the reverse (arm B). Assay: immunoSEQ multiplex PCR; the TCRdb copy retains only in-frame clones and omits some. The table lists around 40,000 clones, roughly 85% of them singletons. This specimen was CD8+ T cells sorted from blood (inferred from file names), taken from a patient given nivolumab and ipilimumab in sequence. Receptors were obtained from a human donor with melanoma.

This chain uses TRBV19 with TRBJ2-2, with TRBD2 as a possible D gene (5 bases). The CDR3 covers 13 residues. CDR1 is LNHDA and CDR2 is SQIVND in the germline V gene (reference sequence). The V gene lost 8 bases and the J gene lost 7 bases, with 14 bases spanning the gap. CDR3 nucleotides: TGTGCCAGTCTGTGGTCGGGGATCGGGGAGCTGTTTTTT. Translating it yields CASLWSGIGELFF.

In its sample, this clone was seen a few times. The J gene is TRBJ2-7, the V gene TRBV19; weak D call: TRBD2 (5 bases). Germline V CDR1 and CDR2: LNHDA, SQIVND (reference sequence). The CDR3 consists of 13 residues. V dropped 3 bases and J dropped 5 bases, with 11 bases sitting between them. The chain's CDR3 is CASSMTAGHEQYV. The CDR3, as DNA: TGTGCCAGTAGTATGACCGCGGGCCACGAGCAGTACGTC.

This sequence joins TRBV5-1 and TRBJ1-1; D ambiguous. Germline V gene sequence: CDR1 SGHRS, CDR2 YFSETQ. This CDR3 region has 14 residues. Trimming took 0 bases from V and 4 from J, leaving 10 bases between them. CDR3 in amino acids: CASSLAGMVTEAFF. Here the CDR3 DNA reads TGCGCCAGCAGCTTGGCCGGTATGGTCACTGAAGCTTTCTTT.

This sequence joins TRBV7-7 and TRBJ1-1, with D unresolved. There are 13 residues in the CDR3. The V gene lost 2 bases and the J gene lost 4 bases, with 8 bases spanning the gap. Per germline, CDR1 SSHAT and CDR2 FNYEAQ (reference sequence). The CDR3 nucleotides read TGTGCCAGCAGCTTACTCAGCGGCACTGAAGCTTTCTTT. The encoded protein is CASSLLSGTEAFF. The whole variable domain, filled in from reference TRBV7-7 and TRBJ1-1, reads GAGVSQSPRYKVTKRGQDVTLRCDPISSHATLYWYQQALGQGPEFLTYFNYEAQPDKSGLPSDRFSAERPEGSISTLTIQRTEQRDSAMYRCASSLLSGTEAFFGQGTRLTVV.

This chain links TRBV13 with TRBJ1-2; D possibly corresponds to TRBD1 (5 bases). The germline V gene encodes CDR1 PRHDT and CDR2 FYEKMQ (reference sequence). Trimming cost V 5 bases and J 0 bases, with 19 bases left between them. The CDR3 covers 17 residues. This CDR3 is CASSLGGGILTNYGYTF. The CDR3 DNA sequence: TGTGCCAGCAGCCTCGGGGGGGGGATACTCACTAACTATGGCTACACCTTC.

This rearrangement joins TRBV2 to TRBJ2-4; D might be TRBD1 (6 bases). Trimming removed 5 bases from V and 0 bases from J, with 17 bases in between. In germline, CDR1 is SNHLY, CDR2 FYNNEI. The CDR3 runs 17 residues. The CDR3 DNA reads TGTGCCAGCAGTTGGACAGTGGAACACCTAGCCAAAAACATTCAGTACTTC. It specifies CASSWTVEHLAKNIQYF.

This chain uses TRBV27 with TRBJ1-5, with 10 positions matching TRBD1. Germline-derived CDR1 and CDR2 are MNHEY and SMNVEV (reference sequence). There are 14 residues in the CDR3. J gave up 9 bases and V 4 bases, and 6 bases lay outside the gene matches. CDR3 DNA sequence: TGTGCCAGCAGTTCGGGACAGGGGACCTGGCCCCAGCATTTT. As protein: CASSSGQGTWPQHF.

The gene calls are TRBV30 and TRBJ2-1, with 8 bases that match TRBD2. CDR3 length: 13 residues. After removal of 2 bases from V and 4 bases from J, the junction contained 1 base not matched to a gene. Germline V lookup: CDR1 GTSNPN, CDR2 SVGIG (reference sequence). DNA for the CDR3: TGTGCCTGGAGTCGGGGGGGATACAATGAGCAGTTCTTC. Protein sequence: CAWSRGGYNEQFF. The variable domain in full, completed from reference TRBV30 and TRBJ2-1, reads SQTIHQWPATLVQPVGSPLSLECTVEGTSNPNLYWYRQAAGRGLQLLFYSVGIGQISSEVPQNLSASRPQDRQFILSSKKLLLSDSGFYLCAWSRGGYNEQFFGPGTRLTVL.

This clone was found once. The chain joins TRBV7-3 to TRBJ2-1, with 7 bases lining up with TRBD2. The V gene's germline CDR1 is SGHTA and CDR2 FQGTGA. The V gene end was trimmed by 4 bases and the J gene end by 7 bases; junction bases not matched to a gene: 7. This CDR3 has 14 amino acids. CDR3 loop: CASSSGGRGNEQFF. CDR3 DNA sequence: TGTGCCAGCAGCTCCGGCGGGAGAGGGAATGAGCAGTTCTTC.

The V and J genes are TRBV2 and TRBJ1-2, with 12 bases aligning to TRBD1. In germline, CDR1 is SNHLY, CDR2 FYNNEI. The ends lost 6 bases at V and 7 bases at J; junction bases unmatched: 9. This CDR3 is built from 15 residues. The CDR3 DNA is TGTGCCAGCAGGGGCCCGGGACAGGGGGCCGGTGGCTACACCTTC. Translating gives CASRGPGQGAGGYTF.

The chain employs TRBV9 and TRBJ2-1, with a possible D match to TRBD2 (6 bases). The CDR3 totals 17 residues. Germline values: CDR1 SGDLS, CDR2 YYNGEE. V dropped 1 base and J dropped 0 bases, with 14 bases sitting between them. CDR3 region: CASSVHGRDSSYNEQFF. Written as DNA, the CDR3 is TGTGCCAGCAGCGTACACGGGCGGGATAGCTCCTACAATGAGCAGTTCTTC. Supplemented by reference TRBV9 and TRBJ2-1, the full variable domain reads DSGVTQTPKHLITATGQRVTLRCSPRSGDLSVYWYQQSLDQGLQFLIQYYNGEERAKGNILERFSAQQFPDLHSELNLSSLELGDSALYFCASSVHGRDSSYNEQFFGPGTRLTVL.

J is TRBJ2-3 and V is TRBV6-4, with TRBD2 matching 13 bases. CDR1 is MRHNA and CDR2 is SNTAGT in the germline V gene. The CDR3 is 15 residues long. With 3 bases clipped from V and 3 bases from J, the junction kept 0 bases outside the gene matches. This CDR3 is CASSETSGRTDTQYF. The CDR3 DNA reads TGTGCCAGCAGTGAGACTAGCGGGAGGACAGATACGCAGTATTTT.

V usage is TRBV23-1 and J usage is TRBJ1-5; 10 bases map to TRBD1. TRBV23-1 is annotated as an ORF whose role is uncertain. The length of the CDR3 is 15 residues. The V gene end was trimmed by 1 base and the J gene end by 5 bases; junction bases not matched to a gene: 2. CDR3: CASSQWDRGDQPQHF. CDR3 DNA: TGCGCCAGCAGTCAATGGGACAGGGGTGATCAGCCCCAGCATTTT.

The chain employs TRBV5-6 and TRBJ2-7; 10 bases are a match to TRBD1. The V gene end was trimmed by 4 bases and the J gene end by 2 bases; junction bases not matched to a gene: 3. CDR1 and CDR2 from the germline V gene are SGHDT and YYEEEE. CDR3 size: 14 residues. DNA for the CDR3: TGTGCCAGCAGCCCCGGGACAGGGGCCTACGAGCAGTACGTC. It encodes CASSPGTGAYEQYV.

V gene TRBV29-1 combines with J gene TRBJ2-6, with D possibly being TRBD1 (6 bases). The CDR3 totals 13 residues. The V and J ends lost 5 bases and 1 base respectively, with 6 bases between them. Germline V gene sequence: CDR1 SQVTM, CDR2 ANQGSEA. DNA of the CDR3: TGCAGCGTTAGGGGGTCTGGGGCCAACGTCCTGACTTTC. Translating it yields CSVRGSGANVLTF.

The CDR3 loop is CASSPAEGPNTQYF. The CDR3 region has the DNA TGTGCCAGCAGTCCGGCGGAGGGCCCGAATACGCAGTATTTT. This chain uses TRBV28 with TRBJ2-3; possible D gene TRBD2, 6 bases. Deletions cut 5 bases from V and 7 bases from J, with 16 bases between. Per germline, CDR1 MDHEN and CDR2 SYDVKM. CDR3 length: 14 residues.

The chain employs TRBV7-5 and TRBJ2-3; TRBD2 reflects the table's D call only, with no check against the DNA. TRBV7-5 is given as a pseudogene. This CDR3 spans 16 amino acids. The CDR3 nucleotides read TGTGTCAGAAGCGAAATTAGCGGGGTTAGCACAGATACGCAGTATTTT. Translating gives CVRSEISGVSTDTQYF.

The chain's CDR3 is CARSLDPRAGHSGNTIYF. Here the CDR3 DNA reads TGTGCCAGAAGCTTGGACCCCCGGGCAGGACACTCTGGAAACACCATATATTTT. The genes are TRBV5-3 and TRBJ1-3; possibly TRBD1 for D (5 bases). TRBV5-3 is given ORF status, its function remaining uncertain. The CDR3 length is 18 residues. V lost 0 bases, J lost 0 bases, and 16 bases lay in between.

The genes are TRBV6-5 and TRBJ1-6; 7 bases fit TRBD1. Germline-derived CDR1 and CDR2 are MNHEY and SVGAGI. J lost 14 bases, V lost 1 base, and 14 bases had no gene match. This CDR3 spans 16 amino acids. The CDR3: CASSYLTGTAEGALHF. CDR3 DNA: TGTGCCAGCAGTTACTTGACCGGGACAGCAGAAGGGGCCCTCCACTTT.

The chain recombines TRBV2 with TRBJ1-5; D not certain. The germline V and J ends were trimmed by 3 bases and 3 bases, with 12 bases remaining between them. Germline V CDR1 and CDR2: SNHLY, FYNNEI. The CDR3 consists of 15 residues. CDR3 in DNA: TGTGCCAGCAGTGATTCGGGAATCTTCAATCAGCCCCAGCATTTT. Encoded protein: CASSDSGIFNQPQHF.

The rearrangement links TRBV7-8 to TRBJ1-2, with 7 bases aligning to TRBD1. After removal of 2 bases from V and 12 bases from J, the junction contained 9 bases not matched to a gene. This CDR3 has 13 residues. From germline, CDR1 is SGHVS and CDR2 FQNEAQ. The CDR3 nucleotides read TGTGCCAGCAGCTTACGGGGACAGTCTATCCACACCTTC. Protein sequence: CASSLRGQSIHTF.

This clone showed up just once. The V and J genes are TRBV9 and TRBJ2-3, with 10 bases that match TRBD2. The CDR3 totals 18 residues. Germline values: CDR1 SGDLS, CDR2 YYNGEE. V gave up 1 base and J gave up 4 bases; unmatched junction bases: 12. CDR3 in amino acids: CASSVTAGLAGVSDTQYF. CDR3 DNA: TGTGCCAGCAGCGTAACCGCGGGGCTAGCGGGAGTGTCAGATACGCAGTATTTT.

The chain employs TRBV11-3 and TRBJ1-5; D remains unclear. Germline V gives CDR1 SGHNT, CDR2 YENEEA. The CDR3 sequence is 13 residues long. The V end lost 1 base, the J end lost 6 bases, and 7 bases lay between the germline ends. CDR3 sequence (DNA): TGTGCCAGCAGCTTAGGATCAGGTCAGCCCCAGCATTTT. It yields the protein CASSLGSGQPQHF.

This sequence joins TRBV19 and TRBJ2-5; 7 bases fit TRBD1. The CDR3 is made up of 14 amino acids. The V gene's germline CDR1 is LNHDA and CDR2 SQIVND (reference sequence). V trimming: 1 base; J trimming: 2 bases; junction bases outside the gene matches: 1. The CDR3 region is CASSIVGQQETQYF. CDR3 bases: TGTGCCAGTAGTATAGTGGGACAGCAAGAGACCCAGTACTTC.

The genes are TRBV15 and TRBJ2-1; TRBD2 agrees at 15 bases. In germline, CDR1 is LNHNV, CDR2 YYDKDF (reference sequence). The CDR3 is 15 residues long. The V gene end was trimmed by 3 bases and the J gene end by 7 bases; junction bases not matched to a gene: 1. The CDR3 is CATSRGLAGGNEQFF. DNA for the CDR3: TGTGCCACCAGCAGGGGACTAGCGGGAGGTAATGAGCAGTTCTTC.

The rearrangement uses TRBV5-4 and TRBJ2-3; D is perhaps TRBD2 (5 bases). The CDR3 length is 16 residues. V was shortened by 0 bases and J by 4 bases, with 15 bases between the two germline ends. CDR1 SGHNT and CDR2 YYREEE come from the germline V gene (reference sequence). The DNA for the CDR3 is TGTGCCAGCAGCTTGGGGGAGCTCCCAGGCGCAGATACGCAGTATTTT. Protein sequence: CASSLGELPGADTQYF. The full variable domain, in which reference TRBV5-4 and TRBJ2-3 provide the parts outside the CDR3, is ETGVTQSPTHLIKTRGQQVTLRCSSQSGHNTVSWYQQALGQGPQFIFQYYREEENGRGNFPPRFSGLQFPNYSSELNVNALELDDSALYLCASSLGELPGADTQYFGPGTRLTVL.

V usage is TRBV7-8 and J usage is TRBJ2-1, with D possibly TRBD2 on 6 matching bases. Trimming shortened V by 1 base and J by 0 bases, and 10 bases separated the two germline ends. The CDR3 extends over 16 amino acids. The germline V gene encodes CDR1 SGHVS and CDR2 FQNEAQ. CDR3 loop: CASSLGAGSSYNEQFF. The CDR3 DNA sequence: TGTGCCAGCAGCTTAGGGGCGGGAAGCTCCTACAATGAGCAGTTCTTC.